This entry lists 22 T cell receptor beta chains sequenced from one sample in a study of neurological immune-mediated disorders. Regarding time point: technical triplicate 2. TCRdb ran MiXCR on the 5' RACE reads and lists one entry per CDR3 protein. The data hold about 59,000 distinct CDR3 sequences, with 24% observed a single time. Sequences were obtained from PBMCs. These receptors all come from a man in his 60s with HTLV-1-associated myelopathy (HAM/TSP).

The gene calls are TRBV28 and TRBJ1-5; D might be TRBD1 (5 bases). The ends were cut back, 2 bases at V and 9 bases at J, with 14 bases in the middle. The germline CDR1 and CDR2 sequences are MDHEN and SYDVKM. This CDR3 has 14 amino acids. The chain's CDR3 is CASSLESAGRPQHF. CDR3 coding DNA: TGTGCCAGCAGTTTAGAGTCGGCAGGGCGGCCCCAGCATTTT.

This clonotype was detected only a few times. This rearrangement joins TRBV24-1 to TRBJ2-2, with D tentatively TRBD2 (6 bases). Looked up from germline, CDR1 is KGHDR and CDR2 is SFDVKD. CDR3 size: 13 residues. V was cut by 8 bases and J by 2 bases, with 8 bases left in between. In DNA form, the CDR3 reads TGTGCCACCACGGAGGGTAACACCGGGGAGCTGTTTTTT. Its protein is CATTEGNTGELFF.

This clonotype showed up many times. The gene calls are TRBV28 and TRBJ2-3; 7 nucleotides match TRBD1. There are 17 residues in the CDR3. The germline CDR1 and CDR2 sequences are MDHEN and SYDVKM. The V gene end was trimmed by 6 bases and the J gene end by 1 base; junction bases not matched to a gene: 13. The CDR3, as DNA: TGTGCCAGCAGGCCAGGGGGTGGGAGAATGGGCACAGATACGCAGTATTTT. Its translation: CASRPGGGRMGTDTQYF.

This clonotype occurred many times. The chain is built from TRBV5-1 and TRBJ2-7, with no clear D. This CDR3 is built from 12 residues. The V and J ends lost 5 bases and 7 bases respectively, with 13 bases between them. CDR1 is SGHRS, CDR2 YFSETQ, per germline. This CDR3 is CASRIAVGEQYF. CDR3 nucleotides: TGCGCCAGCAGGATCGCAGTCGGGGAGCAGTACTTC. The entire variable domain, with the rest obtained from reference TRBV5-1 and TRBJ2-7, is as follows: KAGVTQTPRYLIKTRGQQVTLSCSPISGHRSVSWYQQTPGQGLQFLFEYFSETQRNKGNFPGRFSGRQFSNSRSEMNVSTLELGDSALYLCASRIAVGEQYFGPGTRLTVT.

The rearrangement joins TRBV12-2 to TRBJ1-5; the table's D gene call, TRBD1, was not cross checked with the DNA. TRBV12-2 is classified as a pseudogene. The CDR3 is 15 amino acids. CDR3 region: CASRTLDRPNQPQHF. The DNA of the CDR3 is TGTGCAAGTCGCACCTTGGACAGACCCAATCAGCCCCAGCATTTT.

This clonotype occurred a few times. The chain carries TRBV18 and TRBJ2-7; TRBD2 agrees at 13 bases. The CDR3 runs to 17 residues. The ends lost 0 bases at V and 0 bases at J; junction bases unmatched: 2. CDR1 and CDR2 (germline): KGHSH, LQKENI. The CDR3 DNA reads TGTGCCAGCTCACCACCTGGGACTAGCGGGACCTCCTACGAGCAGTACTTC. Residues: CASSPPGTSGTSYEQYF. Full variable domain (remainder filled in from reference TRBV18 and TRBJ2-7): NAGVMQNPRHLVRRRGQEARLRCSPMKGHSHVYWYRQLPEEGLKFMVYLQKENIIDESGMPKERFSAEFPKEGPSILRIQQVVRGDSAAYFCASSPPGTSGTSYEQYFGPGTRLTVT.

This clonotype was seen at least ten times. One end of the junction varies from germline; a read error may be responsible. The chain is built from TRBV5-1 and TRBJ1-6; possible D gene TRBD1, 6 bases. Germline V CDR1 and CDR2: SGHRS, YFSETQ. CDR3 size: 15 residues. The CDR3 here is CASSLAGQFLSPLHF. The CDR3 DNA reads TGCGCTAGCAGCTTGGCGGGACAATTCCTTTCACCCCTCCACTTT. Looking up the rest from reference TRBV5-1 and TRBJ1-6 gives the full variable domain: KAGVTQTPRYLIKTRGQQVTLSCSPISGHRSVSWYQQTPGQGLQFLFEYFSETQRNKGNFPGRFSGRQFSNSRSEMNVSTLELGDSALYLCASSLAGQFLSPLHFGNGTRLTVT.

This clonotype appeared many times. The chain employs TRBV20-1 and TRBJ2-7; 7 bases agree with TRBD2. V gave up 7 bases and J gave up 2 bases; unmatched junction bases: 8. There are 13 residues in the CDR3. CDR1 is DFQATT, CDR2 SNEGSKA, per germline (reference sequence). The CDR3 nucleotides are TGCAGTGTACTGCGGGAGTTTACCTACGAGCAGTACTTC. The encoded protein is CSVLREFTYEQYF.

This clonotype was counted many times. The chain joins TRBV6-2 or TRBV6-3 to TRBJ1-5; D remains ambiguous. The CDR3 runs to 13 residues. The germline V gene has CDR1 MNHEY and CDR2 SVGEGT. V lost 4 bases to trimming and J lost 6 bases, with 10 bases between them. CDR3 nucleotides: TGTGCCAGCAGTTCTATGGGGAGTCAGCCCCAGCATTTT. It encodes CASSSMGSQPQHF.

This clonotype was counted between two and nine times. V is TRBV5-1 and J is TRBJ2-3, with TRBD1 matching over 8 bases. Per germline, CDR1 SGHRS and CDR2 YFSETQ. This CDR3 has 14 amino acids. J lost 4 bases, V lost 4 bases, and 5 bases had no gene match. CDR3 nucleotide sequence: TGCGCCAGCAGCCAGGACAGGGACCCAGATACGCAGTATTTT. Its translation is CASSQDRDPDTQYF. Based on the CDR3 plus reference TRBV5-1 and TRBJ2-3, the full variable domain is KAGVTQTPRYLIKTRGQQVTLSCSPISGHRSVSWYQQTPGQGLQFLFEYFSETQRNKGNFPGRFSGRQFSNSRSEMNVSTLELGDSALYLCASSQDRDPDTQYFGPGTRLTVL.

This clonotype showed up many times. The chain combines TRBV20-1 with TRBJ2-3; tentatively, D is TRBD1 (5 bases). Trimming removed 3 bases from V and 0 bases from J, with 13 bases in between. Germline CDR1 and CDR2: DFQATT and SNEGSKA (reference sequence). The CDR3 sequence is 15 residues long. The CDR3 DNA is TGCAGTGCTAGCGCAGGGTCCGCTAGCACAGATACGCAGTATTTT. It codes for CSASAGSASTDTQYF.

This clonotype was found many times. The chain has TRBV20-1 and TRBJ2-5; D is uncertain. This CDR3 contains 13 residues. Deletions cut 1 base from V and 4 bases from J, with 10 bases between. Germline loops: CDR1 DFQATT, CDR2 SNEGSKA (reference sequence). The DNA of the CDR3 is TGCAGTGCTAGAGTTACAGTTTCAGAGACCCAGTACTTC. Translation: CSARVTVSETQYF.

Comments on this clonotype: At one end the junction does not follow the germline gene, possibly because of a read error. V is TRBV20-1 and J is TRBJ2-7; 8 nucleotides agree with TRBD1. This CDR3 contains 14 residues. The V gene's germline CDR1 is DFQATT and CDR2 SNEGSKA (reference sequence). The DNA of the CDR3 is TGCAGTACTAGAGATAGGCAGGGGGCTTACGAGCAGTACTTC. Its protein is CSTRDRQGAYEQYF.

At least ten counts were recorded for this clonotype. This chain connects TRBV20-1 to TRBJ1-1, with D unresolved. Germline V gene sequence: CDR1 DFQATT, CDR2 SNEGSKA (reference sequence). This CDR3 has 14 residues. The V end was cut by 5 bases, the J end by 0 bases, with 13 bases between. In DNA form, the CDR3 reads TGCAGTGCTCTACGCGGCGCGGTGAACACTGAAGCTTTCTTT. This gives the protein CSALRGAVNTEAFF.

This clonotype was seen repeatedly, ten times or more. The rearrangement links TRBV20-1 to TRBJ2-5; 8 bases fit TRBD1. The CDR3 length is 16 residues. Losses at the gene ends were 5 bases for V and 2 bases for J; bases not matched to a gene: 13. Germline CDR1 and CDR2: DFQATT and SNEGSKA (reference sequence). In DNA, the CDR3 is TGCAGTGCTCTCTCCCCTCAGGGGGCGGGTCAAGAGACCCAGTACTTC. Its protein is CSALSPQGAGQETQYF.

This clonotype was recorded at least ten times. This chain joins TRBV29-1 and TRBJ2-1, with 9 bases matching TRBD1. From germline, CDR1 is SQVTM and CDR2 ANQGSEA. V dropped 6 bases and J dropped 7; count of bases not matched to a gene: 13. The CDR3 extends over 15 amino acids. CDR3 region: CSVVRLQGAGNEQFF. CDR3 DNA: TGCAGCGTCGTCCGTCTACAGGGGGCGGGAAATGAGCAGTTCTTC.

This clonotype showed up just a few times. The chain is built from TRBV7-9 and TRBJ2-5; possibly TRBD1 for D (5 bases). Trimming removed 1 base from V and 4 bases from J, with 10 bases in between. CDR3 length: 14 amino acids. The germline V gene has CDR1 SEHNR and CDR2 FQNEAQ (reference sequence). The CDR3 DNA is TGTGCCAGCAGCTTAGTCTCCCAGGGAGAGACCCAGTACTTC. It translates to CASSLVSQGETQYF.

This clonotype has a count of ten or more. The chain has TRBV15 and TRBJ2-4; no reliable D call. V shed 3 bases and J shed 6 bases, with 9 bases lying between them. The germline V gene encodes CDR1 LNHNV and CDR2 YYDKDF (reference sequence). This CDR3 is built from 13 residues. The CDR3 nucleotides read TGTGCCACCAGCAGGCCGGACGTAAACATTCAGTACTTC. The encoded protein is CATSRPDVNIQYF.

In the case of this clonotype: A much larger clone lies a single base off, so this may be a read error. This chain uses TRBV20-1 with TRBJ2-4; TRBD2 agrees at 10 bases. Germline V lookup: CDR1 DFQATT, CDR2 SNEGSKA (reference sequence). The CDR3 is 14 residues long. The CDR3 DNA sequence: TGCTGTGCTCCCGAAAGGACTAGCGGAAACATTCAGTACTTC. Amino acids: CCAPERTSGNIQYF.

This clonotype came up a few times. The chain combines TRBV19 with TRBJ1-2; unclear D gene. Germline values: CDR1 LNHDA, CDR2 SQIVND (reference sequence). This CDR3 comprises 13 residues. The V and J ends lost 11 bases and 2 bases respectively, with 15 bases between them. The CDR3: CAVRWEPNYGYTF. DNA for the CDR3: TGTGCCGTCCGTTGGGAGCCGAACTATGGCTACACCTTC. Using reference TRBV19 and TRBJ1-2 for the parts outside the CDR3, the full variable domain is DGGITQSPKYLFRKEGQNVTLSCEQNLNHDAMYWYRQDPGQGLRLIYYSQIVNDFQKGDIAEGYSVSREKKESFPLTVTSAQKNPTAFYLCAVRWEPNYGYTFGSGTRLTVV.

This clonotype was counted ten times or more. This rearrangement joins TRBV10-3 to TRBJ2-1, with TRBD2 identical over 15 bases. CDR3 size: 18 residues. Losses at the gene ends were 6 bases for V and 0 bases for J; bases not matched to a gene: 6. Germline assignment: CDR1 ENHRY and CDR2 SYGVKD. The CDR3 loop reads CAIRGTSGRTGSYNEQFF. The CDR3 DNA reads TGTGCCATCAGGGGGACTAGCGGGAGGACGGGCTCCTACAATGAGCAGTTCTTC.

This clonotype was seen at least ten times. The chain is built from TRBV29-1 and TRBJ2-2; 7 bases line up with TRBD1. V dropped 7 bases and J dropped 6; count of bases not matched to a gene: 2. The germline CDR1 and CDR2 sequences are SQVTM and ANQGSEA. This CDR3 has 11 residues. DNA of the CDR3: TGCAGCGCTCAGGGGGCCGGGGAGCTGTTTTTT. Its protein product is CSAQGAGELFF.